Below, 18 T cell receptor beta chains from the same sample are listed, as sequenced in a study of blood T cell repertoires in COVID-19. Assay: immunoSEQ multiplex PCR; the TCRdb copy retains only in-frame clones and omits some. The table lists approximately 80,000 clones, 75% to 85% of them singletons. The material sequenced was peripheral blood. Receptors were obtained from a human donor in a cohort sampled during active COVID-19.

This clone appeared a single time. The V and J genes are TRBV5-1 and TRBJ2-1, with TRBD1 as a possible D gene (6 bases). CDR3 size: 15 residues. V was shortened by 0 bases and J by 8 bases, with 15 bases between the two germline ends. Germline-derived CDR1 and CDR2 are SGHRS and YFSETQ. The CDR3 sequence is CASSLVATGRDEQFF. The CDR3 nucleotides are TGCGCCAGCAGCTTGGTTGCGACAGGTCGGGATGAGCAGTTCTTC. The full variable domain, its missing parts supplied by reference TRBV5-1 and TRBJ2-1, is KAGVTQTPRYLIKTRGQQVTLSCSPISGHRSVSWYQQTPGQGLQFLFEYFSETQRNKGNFPGRFSGRQFSNSRSEMNVSTLELGDSALYLCASSLVATGRDEQFFGPGTRLTVL.

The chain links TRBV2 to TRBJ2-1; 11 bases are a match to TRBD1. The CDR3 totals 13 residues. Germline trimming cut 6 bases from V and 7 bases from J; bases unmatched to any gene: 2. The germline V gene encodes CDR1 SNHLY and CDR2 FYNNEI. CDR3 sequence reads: CASRDRGQNEQFF. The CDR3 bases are TGTGCCAGCAGGGACAGGGGGCAAAATGAGCAGTTCTTC.

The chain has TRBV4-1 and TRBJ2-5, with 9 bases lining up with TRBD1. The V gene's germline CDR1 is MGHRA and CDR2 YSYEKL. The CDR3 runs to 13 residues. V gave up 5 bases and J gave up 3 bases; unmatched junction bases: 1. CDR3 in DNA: TGCGCCAGCAGCTGGACAGGGGAAGAGACCCAGTACTTC. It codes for CASSWTGEETQYF.

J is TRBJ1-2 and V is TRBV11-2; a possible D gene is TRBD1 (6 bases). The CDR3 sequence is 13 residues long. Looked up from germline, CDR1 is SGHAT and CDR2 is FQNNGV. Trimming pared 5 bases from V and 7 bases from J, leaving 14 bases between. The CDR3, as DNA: TGTGCCAGCAGCCCCGGGGGGGGGCTTGGCTACACCTTC. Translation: CASSPGGGLGYTF. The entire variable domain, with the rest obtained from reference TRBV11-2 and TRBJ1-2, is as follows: EAGVAQSPRYKIIEKRQSVAFWCNPISGHATLYWYQQILGQGPKLLIQFQNNGVVDDSQLPKDRFSAERLKGVDSTLKIQPAKLEDSAVYLCASSPGGGLGYTFGSGTRLTVV.

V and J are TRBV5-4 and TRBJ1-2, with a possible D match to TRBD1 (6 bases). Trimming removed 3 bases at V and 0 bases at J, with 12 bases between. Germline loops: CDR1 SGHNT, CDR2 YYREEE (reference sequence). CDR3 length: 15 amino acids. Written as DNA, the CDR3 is TGTGCCAGCAGCTCGACAGGAAATGCTAACTATGGCTACACCTTC. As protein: CASSSTGNANYGYTF. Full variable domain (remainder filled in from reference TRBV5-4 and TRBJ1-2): ETGVTQSPTHLIKTRGQQVTLRCSSQSGHNTVSWYQQALGQGPQFIFQYYREEENGRGNFPPRFSGLQFPNYSSELNVNALELDDSALYLCASSSTGNANYGYTFGSGTRLTVV.

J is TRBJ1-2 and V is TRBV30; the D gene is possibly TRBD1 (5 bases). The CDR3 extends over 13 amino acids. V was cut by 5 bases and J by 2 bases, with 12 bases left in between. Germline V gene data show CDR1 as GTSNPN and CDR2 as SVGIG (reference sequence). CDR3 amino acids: CAWVGGVNYGYTF. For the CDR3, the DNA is TGTGCCTGGGTTGGGGGGGTAAACTATGGCTACACCTTC.

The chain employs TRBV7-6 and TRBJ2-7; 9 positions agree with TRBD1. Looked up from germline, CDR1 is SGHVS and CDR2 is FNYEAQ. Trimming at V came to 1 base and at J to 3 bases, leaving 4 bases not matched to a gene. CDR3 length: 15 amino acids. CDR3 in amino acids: CASSLGTGENYEQYF. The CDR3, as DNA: TGTGCCAGCAGCTTAGGGACAGGGGAAAACTACGAGCAGTACTTC.

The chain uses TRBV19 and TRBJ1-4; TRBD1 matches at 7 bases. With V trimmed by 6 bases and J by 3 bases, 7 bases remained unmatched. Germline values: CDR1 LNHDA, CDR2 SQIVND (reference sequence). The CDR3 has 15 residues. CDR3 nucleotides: TGTGCCAGTAGCCGCGACAGGGCCTCTAATGAAAAACTGTTTTTT. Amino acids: CASSRDRASNEKLFF. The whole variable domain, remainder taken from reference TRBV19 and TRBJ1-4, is DGGITQSPKYLFRKEGQNVTLSCEQNLNHDAMYWYRQDPGQGLRLIYYSQIVNDFQKGDIAEGYSVSREKKESFPLTVTSAQKNPTAFYLCASSRDRASNEKLFFGSGTQLSVL.

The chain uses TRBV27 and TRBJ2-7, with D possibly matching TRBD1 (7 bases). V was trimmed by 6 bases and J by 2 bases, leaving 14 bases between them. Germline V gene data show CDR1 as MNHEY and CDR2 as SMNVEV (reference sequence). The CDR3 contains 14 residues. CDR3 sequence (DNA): TGTGCCAGCAGACCCGACAGGGAGGCCTACGAGCAGTACTTC. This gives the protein CASRPDREAYEQYF.

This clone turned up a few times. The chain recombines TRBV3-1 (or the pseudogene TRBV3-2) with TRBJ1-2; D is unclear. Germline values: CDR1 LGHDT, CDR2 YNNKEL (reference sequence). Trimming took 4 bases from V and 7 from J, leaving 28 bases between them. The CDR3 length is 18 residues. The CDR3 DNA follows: TGTGCCAGCAGCCTCTCGCGGGAATACGTATTCCCCTATGGTGGCTACACCTTC. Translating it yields CASSLSREYVFPYGGYTF.

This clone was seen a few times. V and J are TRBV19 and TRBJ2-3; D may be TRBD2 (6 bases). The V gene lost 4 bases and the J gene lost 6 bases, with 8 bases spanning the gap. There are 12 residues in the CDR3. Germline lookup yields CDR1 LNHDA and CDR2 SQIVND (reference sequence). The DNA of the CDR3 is TGTGCCAGTAGTAGCCGGGGGGATACGCAGTATTTT. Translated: CASSSRGDTQYF.

The CDR3 nucleotides are TGTGCCAGCAGCTTGAACATCCCCTACAATGAGCAGTTCTTC. Translating it yields CASSLNIPYNEQFF. This chain connects TRBV5-5 to TRBJ2-1; D uncertain. Trimming took off 1 base at V and 2 bases at J, with 7 bases between the two ends. Germline lookup yields CDR1 SGHKS and CDR2 YYEKEE (reference sequence). CDR3 size: 14 residues.

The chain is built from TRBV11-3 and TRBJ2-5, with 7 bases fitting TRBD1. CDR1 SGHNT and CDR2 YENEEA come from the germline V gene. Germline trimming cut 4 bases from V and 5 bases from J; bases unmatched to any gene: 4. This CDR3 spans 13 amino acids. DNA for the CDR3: TGTGCCAGCAGCTCCGGACAGGATGAGACCCAGTACTTC. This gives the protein CASSSGQDETQYF.

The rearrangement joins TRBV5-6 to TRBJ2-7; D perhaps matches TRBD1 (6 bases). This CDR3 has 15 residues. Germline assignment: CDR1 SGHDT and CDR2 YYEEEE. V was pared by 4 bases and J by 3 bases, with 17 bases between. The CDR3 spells CASSRTASRLYEQYF. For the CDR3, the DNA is TGTGCCAGCAGCCGGACAGCCTCCCGCCTCTACGAGCAGTACTTC.

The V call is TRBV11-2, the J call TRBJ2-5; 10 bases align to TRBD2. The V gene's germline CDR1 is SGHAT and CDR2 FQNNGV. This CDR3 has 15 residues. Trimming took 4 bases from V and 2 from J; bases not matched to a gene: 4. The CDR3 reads CASSSSGGWQETQYF. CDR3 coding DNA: TGTGCCAGCAGCTCTAGCGGGGGTTGGCAAGAGACCCAGTACTTC.

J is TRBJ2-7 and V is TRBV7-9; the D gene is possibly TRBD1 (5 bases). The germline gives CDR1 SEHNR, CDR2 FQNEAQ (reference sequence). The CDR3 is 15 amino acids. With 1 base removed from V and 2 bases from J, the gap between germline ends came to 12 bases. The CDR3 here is CASSLGPGKPYEQYF. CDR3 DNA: TGTGCCAGCAGCTTAGGACCAGGGAAGCCCTACGAGCAGTACTTC.

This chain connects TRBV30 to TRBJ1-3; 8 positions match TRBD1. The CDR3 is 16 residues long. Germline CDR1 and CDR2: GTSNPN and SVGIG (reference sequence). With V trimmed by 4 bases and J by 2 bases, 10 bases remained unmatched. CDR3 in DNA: TGTGCCTGGACCCCGGACCTGACAGGGGCTGGAAACACCATATATTTT. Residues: CAWTPDLTGAGNTIYF.

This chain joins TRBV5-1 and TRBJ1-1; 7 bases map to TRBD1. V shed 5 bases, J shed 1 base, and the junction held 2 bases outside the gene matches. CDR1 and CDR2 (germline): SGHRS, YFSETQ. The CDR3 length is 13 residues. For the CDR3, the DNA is TGCGCCAGCAGGTGGACAGGGAACACTGAAGCTTTCTTT. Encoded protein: CASRWTGNTEAFF.